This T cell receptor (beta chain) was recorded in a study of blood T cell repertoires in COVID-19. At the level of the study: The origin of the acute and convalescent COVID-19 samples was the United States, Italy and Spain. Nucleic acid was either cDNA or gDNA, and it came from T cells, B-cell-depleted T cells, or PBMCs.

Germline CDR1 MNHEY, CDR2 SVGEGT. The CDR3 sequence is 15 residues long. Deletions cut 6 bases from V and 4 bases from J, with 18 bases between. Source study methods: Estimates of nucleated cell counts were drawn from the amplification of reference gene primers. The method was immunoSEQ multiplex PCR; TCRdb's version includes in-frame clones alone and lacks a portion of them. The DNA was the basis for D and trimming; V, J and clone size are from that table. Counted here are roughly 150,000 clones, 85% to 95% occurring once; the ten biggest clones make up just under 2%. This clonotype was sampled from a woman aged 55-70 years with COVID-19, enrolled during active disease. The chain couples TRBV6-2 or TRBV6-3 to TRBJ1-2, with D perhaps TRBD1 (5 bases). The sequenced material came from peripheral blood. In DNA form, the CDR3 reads TGTGCCAGCAGCCCCAAAGGGGCCATTGGCTATGGCTACACCTTC. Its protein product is CASSPKGAIGYGYTF.